This is a list of T cell receptor beta chains from one sample in a study of shared clonotypes between healthy human individuals. Produced via immunoSEQ multiplex PCR; TCRdb's table is partial and in-frame only. The sample records approximately 2,300,000 clones, under 95% being singletons. Sequenced input: naive CD4+ T cells from PBMCs. The receptors derive from a man aged 18 to 30 in good health. Some clones in this sample may be carry-over from other donors' samples. Each CDR3 is given with its conserved first and last residue. A D gene is named only where the DNA matches it firmly. Only some rows state a clone size, as once, few, many or a class for expanded clones.

.,TRBV5-6,TRBJ2-3,.,CASSLLGADTQYF,TGTGCCAGCAGCTTACTGGGTGCGGATACGCAGTATTTT
.,TRBV9,TRBJ1-3,.,CASSVDPTGFGNTIYF,TGTGCCAGCAGCGTAGATCCTACAGGGTTCGGAAACACCATATATTTT
.,TRBV6-5,TRBJ2-3,.,CASSYSPPEGTDTQYF,TGTGCCAGCAGTTACTCTCCCCCCGAGGGCACAGATACGCAGTATTTT
.,TRBV19,TRBJ1-1,.,CASSMGLRVNTEAFF,TGTGCCAGTAGTATGGGACTTCGCGTGAACACTGAAGCTTTCTTT
.,TRBV30,TRBJ2-2,.,CAWSLGRRAGELFF,TGTGCCTGGTCGCTGGGACGGCGGGCTGGGGAGCTGTTTTTT
once,TRBV6-6,TRBJ2-1,.,CASRTRSDEQFF,TGTGCCAGCAGAACCAGATCGGATGAGCAGTTCTTC
.,TRBV9,TRBJ1-1,.,CASSVDWGPNTEAFF,TGTGCCAGCAGCGTAGACTGGGGACCGAACACTGAAGCTTTCTTT
once,TRBV7-3,TRBJ1-3,.,CASSLGTGNTIYF,TGTGCCAGCAGCTTAGGGACAGGAAACACCATATATTTT
.,TRBV6-6,TRBJ1-2,.,CASSSGTGVYGYTF,TGTGCCAGCAGTTCCGGGACCGGCGTCTATGGCTACACCTTC
once,TRBV6-4,TRBJ2-1,TRBD2,CASSTSGRALYNEQFF,TGTGCCAGCAGTACCAGCGGGAGGGCCCTCTACAATGAGCAGTTCTTC
.,TRBV25-1,TRBJ1-2,.,CASSDPALEQGHYGYTF,TGTGCCAGCAGTGACCCCGCCCTCGAACAGGGCCACTATGGCTACACCTTC
.,TRBV28,TRBJ2-7,TRBD1,CASSLQGPPYEQYF,TGTGCCAGCAGTCTACAGGGGCCCCCTTACGAGCAGTACTTC
.,TRBV7-9,TRBJ2-7,TRBD2,CASSLVSSGKYEQYF,TGTGCCAGCAGCTTAGTGTCTAGCGGGAAATACGAGCAGTACTTC
once,TRBV9,TRBJ2-1,.,CASSGGFGEQFF,TGTGCCAGCAGCGGAGGGTTCGGGGAGCAGTTCTTC
.,TRBV7-2,TRBJ1-4,.,CASSTRGVNEKLFF,TGTGCCAGCAGCACCCGCGGCGTTAATGAAAAACTGTTTTTT
.,TRBV28,TRBJ1-1,.,CASSLFGHPNTEAFF,TGTGCCAGCAGTTTATTCGGACATCCAAACACTGAAGCTTTCTTT
.,TRBV28,TRBJ2-6,TRBD2,CASSPASLAGTAGANVLTF,TGTGCCAGCAGTCCGGCGTCGTTAGCGGGAACGGCTGGGGCCAACGTCCTGACTTTC
.,TRBV9,TRBJ2-3,TRBD1,CASSVTGEGRTDTQYF,TGTGCCAGCAGCGTCACAGGGGAAGGAAGGACAGATACGCAGTATTTT
.,TRBV6-5,TRBJ2-7,.,CASNQRDAGRGEQYF,TGTGCCAGCAATCAACGGGACGCCGGTCGGGGCGAGCAGTACTTC
.,TRBV5-4,TRBJ2-7,.,CASSASAGEQYF,TGTGCCAGCAGCGCCTCGGCGGGCGAGCAGTACTTC
.,TRBV27,TRBJ1-2,.,CASSFSLGSYGYTF,TGTGCCAGCAGTTTTTCTCTTGGGTCCTATGGCTACACCTTC
.,TRBV7-9,TRBJ1-1,.,CASSREEGFTEAFF,TGTGCCAGCAGCCGCGAAGAGGGGTTCACTGAAGCTTTCTTT
.,TRBV11-3,TRBJ2-2,TRBD1,CASTAGGTGSTGELFF,TGTGCCAGCACCGCAGGGGGGACAGGGTCCACCGGGGAGCTGTTTTTT
.,TRBV9,TRBJ2-6,.,CASSVLGRSSGANVLTF,TGTGCCAGCAGCGTACTGGGGCGAAGCTCTGGGGCCAACGTCCTGACTTTC
.,TRBV25-1,TRBJ2-7,TRBD2,CASSVSGTSYEQYF,TGTGCCAGCAGTGTTAGCGGGACCTCCTACGAGCAGTACTTC
.,TRBV7-2,TRBJ2-1,TRBD2,CASSRTRGEQFF,TGTGCCAGCAGTAGGACTAGGGGTGAGCAGTTCTTC
.,TRBV19,TRBJ2-7,TRBD2,CASSIDPRDGRRREQYF,TGTGCCAGTAGTATAGACCCGAGAGACGGGAGGCGGCGAGAGCAGTACTTC
.,TRBV6-1,TRBJ1-5,.,CASSRDPTGNQPQHF,TGTGCCAGCAGTCGGGACCCGACAGGCAATCAGCCCCAGCATTTT
.,TRBV7-2,TRBJ1-2,TRBD1,CASSLSKGQGFGYTF,TGTGCCAGCAGCTTAAGTAAGGGACAGGGATTTGGCTACACCTTC
once,TRBV11-2,TRBJ2-7,.,CASSRFGASKVEQYF,TGTGCCAGCAGCCGCTTCGGGGCTTCGAAGGTGGAGCAGTACTTC
.,TRBV5-8,TRBJ1-2,TRBD1,CASSLGQGARGYGYTF,TGTGCCAGCAGCTTGGGACAGGGGGCGCGGGGCTATGGCTACACCTTC
few,TRBV9,TRBJ1-5,.,CASSATVNQPQHF,TGTGCCAGCAGCGCGACAGTCAATCAGCCCCAGCATTTT
few,TRBV19,TRBJ1-5,.,CASSIQGRGNQPQHF,TGTGCCAGTAGTATCCAGGGCAGGGGCAATCAGCCCCAGCATTTT
.,TRBV30,TRBJ2-7,.,CAWRGVTRGLVF,TGTGCCTGGAGGGGAGTAACACGAGGCCTGGTCTTC
.,TRBV28,TRBJ2-2,.,CASIGANTGELFF,TGTGCCAGCATAGGAGCGAACACCGGGGAGCTGTTTTTT
.,TRBV9,TRBJ1-1,TRBD1,CASSASSLTGGSPEAFF,TGTGCCAGCAGCGCGTCTTCCTTGACAGGGGGAAGCCCTGAAGCTTTCTTT
few,TRBV9,TRBJ2-2,.,CASSVGPADANTGELFF,TGTGCCAGCAGCGTAGGCCCCGCGGACGCGAACACCGGGGAGCTGTTTTTT
.,TRBV28,TRBJ2-2,.,CASSFSRVNTGELFF,TGTGCCAGCAGTTTTTCCAGGGTAAACACCGGGGAGCTGTTTTTT
.,TRBV6-6,TRBJ1-1,TRBD1,CASRGQGLGTEAFF,TGTGCCAGCAGGGGACAGGGGTTGGGCACTGAAGCTTTCTTT
.,TRBV7-9,TRBJ1-5,.,CASSDASRNQPQHF,TGTGCCAGCAGCGATGCCAGTAGGAATCAGCCCCAGCATTTT
.,TRBV5-4,TRBJ2-5,.,CASSLEGFETQYF,TGTGCCAGCAGCTTGGAGGGGTTCGAGACCCAGTACTTC
.,TRBV13,TRBJ2-1,TRBD2,CASSSVASGRSSSYNEQFF,TGTGCCAGCAGCTCCGTGGCTAGCGGGAGGTCGAGCTCCTACAATGAGCAGTTCTTC
.,TRBV4-3,TRBJ1-5,TRBD1,CASSQERGRDQPQHF,TGCGCCAGCAGCCAGGAAAGGGGGCGCGATCAGCCCCAGCATTTT
.,TRBV5-1,TRBJ2-2,TRBD2,CASGRGTGGELFF,TGCGCCAGCGGGCGGGGGACTGGCGGGGAGCTGTTTTTT
.,TRBV9,TRBJ2-7,.,CASSAPGPPYEQYF,TGTGCCAGCAGCGCTCCGGGACCTCCCTACGAGCAGTACTTC
.,TRBV6-6,TRBJ2-7,TRBD2,CASSLGLAGVREQYF,TGTGCCAGCAGTCTAGGACTAGCGGGAGTGAGGGAGCAGTACTTC
once,TRBV7-9,TRBJ2-3,.,CASSLGPGAYTDTQYF,TGTGCCAGCAGCTTAGGGCCCGGGGCCTACACAGATACGCAGTATTTT
.,TRBV7-3,TRBJ2-1,.,CASSLLGVGLNEQFF,TGTGCCAGCAGCTTACTTGGAGTTGGGCTCAATGAGCAGTTCTTC